The 19 T cell receptor beta chains below all came from one sample that was sequenced in a study of identical twins. TCRdb fed the 5' RACE reads into MiXCR, producing one record per CDR3 protein. The table lists hundreds of thousands of distinct CDR3 sequences, 6% to 8.5% of them singletons. The same sample was also used in a study of yellow fever vaccine responses in identical twins.

The sample comprised CD8+ T cells sorted from blood. The receptors stem from a woman in her late teens or twenties in good health.

This clonotype was observed a handful of times. The CDR3 DNA is TGTGCCAGCAGTCCAGTCACAGGGGAGCGTGATGTCACCCCGTACGAGCAGTACTTC. This gives the protein CASSPVTGERDVTPYEQYF. This rearrangement joins TRBV28 to TRBJ2-7, with TRBD1 matching over 7 bases. Germline CDR1 reads MDHEN; CDR2 reads SYDVKM. With 5 bases clipped from V and 4 bases from J, the junction kept 23 bases outside the gene matches. The CDR3 covers 19 residues. The whole variable domain, filled in from reference TRBV28 and TRBJ2-7, reads DVKVTQSSRYLVKRTGEKVFLECVQDMDHENMFWYRQDPGLGLRLIYFSYDVKMKEKGDIPEGYSVSREKKERFSLILESASTNQTSMYLCASSPVTGERDVTPYEQYFGPGTRLTVT.

In its sample, this clonotype was seen many times. This chain links TRBV10-3 with TRBJ2-3; 7 positions agree with TRBD1. Trimming removed 6 bases from V and 3 bases from J; junction bases left unmatched: 3. From germline, CDR1 is ENHRY and CDR2 SYGVKD. This CDR3 region has 13 residues. CDR3 amino acids: CAIRGTETDTQYF. The CDR3 DNA follows: TGTGCCATCAGAGGGACAGAAACAGATACGCAGTATTTT.

This clonotype occurred many times. V and J are TRBV6-1 and TRBJ2-7, with 9 bases that match TRBD1. The J segment lost 0 bases and the V segment lost 2 bases, leaving 2 bases of the junction unmatched. The CDR3 sequence is 15 residues long. Germline CDR1 MNHNS, CDR2 SASEGT. The DNA for the CDR3 is TGTGCCAGCAGTGAAACAGGGGGCGGCTCCTACGAGCAGTACTTC. Translating it yields CASSETGGGSYEQYF.

This clonotype was seen more than once but under ten times. DNA for the CDR3: TGCAGTGCTAGTTTGGGCAGGAACATTCAGTACTTC. This sequence encodes CSASLGRNIQYF. This sequence joins TRBV20-1 and TRBJ2-4; unclear D gene. CDR1 is DFQATT and CDR2 is SNEGSKA in the germline V gene (reference sequence). There are 12 residues in the CDR3. V gave up 3 bases and J gave up 7 bases, with 10 bases separating them.

This clonotype was detected ten times or more. The chain carries TRBV20-1 and TRBJ2-1; TRBD1 might be the D (6 bases). The germline CDR1 and CDR2 sequences are DFQATT and SNEGSKA (reference sequence). V shed 0 bases and J shed 5 bases, with 14 bases lying between them. The CDR3 has 15 residues. CDR3 in DNA: TGCAGTGCTAGAGAAGGCAGGGGCAATGACAATGAGCAGTTCTTC. Translation gives CSAREGRGNDNEQFF.

This chain uses TRBV12-3 or TRBV12-4 with TRBJ2-5; TRBD1 agrees at 10 bases. The CDR3 contains 17 residues. V shed 1 base and J 0 bases; nucleotides not matched to a gene: 5. The CDR3 region is CASSLVLGQGYQETQYF. The CDR3 region has the DNA TGTGCCAGCAGTTTAGTATTGGGACAGGGGTACCAAGAGACCCAGTACTTC.

This sequence joins TRBV25-1 and TRBJ2-5; D possibly corresponds to TRBD2 (5 bases). This CDR3 comprises 13 residues. The ends were cut back, 4 bases at V and 4 bases at J, with 10 bases in the middle. Germline-derived CDR1 and CDR2 are MGHDK and SYGVNS. The CDR3 reads CASSVRLAETQYF. DNA for the CDR3: TGTGCCAGCAGTGTACGGCTAGCAGAGACCCAGTACTTC.

The V and J genes are TRBV9 and TRBJ2-3, with a weak D call TRBD2 (5 bases). The CDR3 runs to 15 residues. V was shortened by 4 bases and J by 1 base, with 13 bases between the two germline ends. Germline V gene data show CDR1 as SGDLS and CDR2 as YYNGEE. The CDR3 loop is CASSHSLGGTDTQYF. The DNA for the CDR3 is TGTGCCAGCAGCCATTCTCTCGGGGGCACAGATACGCAGTATTTT.

This clonotype was observed many times. Here the CDR3 reads CASSLSPGRSPSSYNEQFF. DNA for the CDR3: TGTGCCAGCAGCTTAAGTCCGGGTCGGAGCCCTAGCTCCTACAATGAGCAGTTCTTC. The chain employs TRBV11-1 and TRBJ2-1; D is undetermined. With 2 bases removed from V and 0 bases from J, the gap between germline ends came to 20 bases. This CDR3 is 19 amino acids long. CDR1 and CDR2 (germline): SGHAT, FQDESV (reference sequence).

The table lists this clonotype with many counts. The chain joins TRBV27 to TRBJ2-3; D remains unclear. With 5 bases removed from V and 6 bases from J, the gap between germline ends came to 12 bases. CDR3 length equals 13 residues. CDR1 is MNHEY, CDR2 SMNVEV, per germline (reference sequence). The CDR3, as DNA: TGTGCCAGCAGTACCGGTCGTTTGGATACGCAGTATTTT. It encodes CASSTGRLDTQYF.

This clonotype was observed many times. The chain employs TRBV5-1 and TRBJ2-3, with TRBD2 matching 10 bases. Germline assignment: CDR1 SGHRS and CDR2 YFSETQ. With 0 bases clipped from V and 4 bases from J, the junction kept 2 bases outside the gene matches. There are 15 residues in the CDR3. CDR3 DNA: TGCGCCAGCAGCTTGGAACTAGCGGGGCCAGATACGCAGTATTTT. The encoded protein is CASSLELAGPDTQYF.

This clonotype was recorded a few times. The chain couples TRBV28 to TRBJ2-1; D possibly uses TRBD1 or TRBD2 (6 bases each). The CDR3 covers 15 residues. Trimming pared 3 bases from V and 5 bases from J, leaving 14 bases between. Germline V gene data show CDR1 as MDHEN and CDR2 as SYDVKM. The CDR3 sequence is CASSLGVRGDNEQFF. The CDR3 DNA is TGTGCCAGCAGTTTGGGGGTTAGGGGGGACAATGAGCAGTTCTTC.

In this sample, this clonotype turned up a few times. V gene TRBV9 combines with J gene TRBJ2-1, with 9 bases that match TRBD2. The CDR3 sequence is 15 residues long. V lost 4 bases, J lost 8 bases, and 10 bases stayed unmatched. Germline values: CDR1 SGDLS, CDR2 YYNGEE. CDR3 residues: CASSPTGVAGDEQFF. The CDR3 region has the DNA TGTGCCAGCAGCCCCACCGGGGTAGCGGGAGATGAGCAGTTCTTC.

This clonotype was seen at least ten times. The CDR3 bases are TGTGCCAGCGGGAACTACGAGCAGTACTTC. This gives the protein CASGNYEQYF. The J gene is TRBJ2-7, the V gene TRBV2; D uncertain. The CDR3 totals 10 residues. Between the trimmed V and J ends, which lost 8 bases and 3 bases, there was a span of 5 bases. Germline assignment: CDR1 SNHLY and CDR2 FYNNEI.

This clonotype was recorded a few times. The chain has TRBV20-1 and TRBJ1-6; TRBD1 might be the D (5 bases). V lost 6 bases to trimming and J lost 6 bases, with 15 bases between them. The CDR3 extends over 14 amino acids. The germline V gene has CDR1 DFQATT and CDR2 SNEGSKA (reference sequence). CDR3: CSATWTSANSPLHF. CDR3 nucleotide sequence: TGCAGTGCCACATGGACATCTGCTAATTCACCCCTCCACTTT.

V gene TRBV27 combines with J gene TRBJ2-1, with D possibly being TRBD1 (5 bases). Germline-derived CDR1 and CDR2 are MNHEY and SMNVEV (reference sequence). This CDR3 has 15 amino acids. The V and J ends lost 3 bases and 6 bases respectively, with 15 bases between them. CDR3 residues: CASSFRRQRGNEQFF. The DNA for the CDR3 is TGTGCCAGCAGTTTTCGGAGACAAAGGGGCAATGAGCAGTTCTTC.

This clonotype was counted only a few times. The V call is TRBV7-9, the J call TRBJ1-2; D unresolved. The CDR3 is made up of 14 amino acids. V lost 1 base and J lost 5, with 11 bases in between. In germline, CDR1 is SEHNR, CDR2 FQNEAQ (reference sequence). The CDR3: CASSLDLEPYGYTF. CDR3 bases: TGTGCCAGCAGCTTAGATTTAGAACCGTATGGCTACACCTTC.

This clonotype was observed a few times. V usage is TRBV25-1 and J usage is TRBJ2-1; 7 bases line up with TRBD2. J gave up 7 bases and V 10 bases, and 4 bases lay outside the gene matches. This CDR3 is built from 11 residues. Germline values: CDR1 MGHDK, CDR2 SYGVNS. The DNA for the CDR3 is TGTGCCATCGGAGCGGGAAATGAGCAGTTCTTC. Protein sequence: CAIGAGNEQFF.

The table lists this clonotype with a few counts. The chain uses TRBV4-1 and TRBJ2-7, with TRBD2 as a possible D gene (5 bases). Trimming removed 1 base from V and 1 base from J, with 14 bases in between. The CDR3 sequence is 16 residues long. Per germline, CDR1 MGHRA and CDR2 YSYEKL. DNA for the CDR3: TGCGCCAGCAGCCAAGCACTAGTTTCAACTTCCTACGAGCAGTACTTC. This sequence encodes CASSQALVSTSYEQYF.